These 28 T cell receptor beta chains were all obtained from the same sample, sequenced in a study of beta chain features in type 1 diabetes. The investigators reverse transcribed all of the isolated RNA, so they sequenced expressed TCRB transcripts. Only in-frame clones appear in the TCRdb table, and some are missing; sequencing was by immunoSEQ multiplex PCR. This table holds some 700,000 clones, 13% found once. Their specific antigens are unknown. Study findings and constraints: Shortening of TCRB CDR3s, moderate but significant, appeared in all four CD4+ subsets of Type 1 diabetes patients.

The specimen was naive CD4+ T cells from blood. The receptors come from a young man with type 1 diabetes.

This clone appeared a few times. This sequence joins TRBV29-1 and TRBJ1-2; D may be TRBD1 (5 bases). The CDR3 is 12 residues long. V lost 6 bases and J lost 1, with 9 bases in between. Germline CDR1 SQVTM, CDR2 ANQGSEA. The CDR3 nucleotides are TGCAGCGTGGGGGAGGATAACTATGGCTACACCTTC. Translation gives CSVGEDNYGYTF.

V gene TRBV25-1 combines with J gene TRBJ1-2; no firm D call. The CDR3 is 18 residues long. Germline V CDR1 and CDR2: MGHDK, SYGVNS. Trimming cost V 5 bases and J 8 bases, with 30 bases left between them. CDR3 nucleotide sequence: TGTGCCAGCAGTCCAAAGTCAGAGGGCTTATTGCTTCGAGGAGGCTACACCTTC. Translating it yields CASSPKSEGLLLRGGYTF.

This clone was detected only a few times. This chain uses TRBV10-3 with TRBJ2-5; unclear D gene. Trimming left V 5 bases short and J 5 bases short, with 15 bases between. There are 14 residues in the CDR3. CDR1 and CDR2 (germline): ENHRY, SYGVKD. The chain's CDR3 is CAISPPGAVETQYF. The CDR3 coding sequence is TGTGCCATCAGTCCCCCTGGAGCAGTGGAGACCCAGTACTTC.

This clone came up a few times. The chain recombines TRBV2 with TRBJ2-5; D might be TRBD1 (6 bases). V shed 6 bases and J shed 4 bases, with 15 bases lying between them. Per the germline V gene, CDR1 is SNHLY and CDR2 is FYNNEI. CDR3 length: 14 amino acids. The CDR3 region is CASSETTGTETQYF. The CDR3, as DNA: TGTGCCAGCAGCGAAACTACAGGGACAGAGACCCAGTACTTC.

The chain combines TRBV13 with TRBJ2-7; tentative D call: TRBD1 (6 bases). The CDR3 runs 14 residues. The germline gives CDR1 PRHDT, CDR2 FYEKMQ (reference sequence). V gave up 5 bases and J gave up 0 bases, with 11 bases separating them. For the CDR3, the DNA is TGTGCCAGCAGCCCCGGGACAAGCTCCTACGAGCAGTACTTC. It codes for CASSPGTSSYEQYF.

This clone was picked up a small number of times. The chain couples TRBV19 to TRBJ1-5; D unclear. The CDR3 length is 13 residues. Germline values: CDR1 LNHDA, CDR2 SQIVND (reference sequence). V lost 7 bases and J lost 4, with 11 bases in between. The DNA of the CDR3 is TGTGCCAGTACCTTGGACCGAAATCAGCCCCAGCATTTT. Encoded protein: CASTLDRNQPQHF.

This chain links TRBV2 with TRBJ1-1, with D possibly being TRBD1 (6 bases). V lost 4 bases and J lost 1, with 10 bases in between. CDR1 is SNHLY and CDR2 is FYNNEI in the germline V gene. The length of the CDR3 is 14 residues. CDR3 sequence reads: CASSAGTSNTEAFF. DNA for the CDR3: TGTGCCAGCAGTGCCGGGACATCGAACACTGAAGCTTTCTTT.

This clone was seen more than once but under ten times. The genes are TRBV5-6 and TRBJ2-7, with D maybe TRBD2 (5 bases). Germline CDR1 SGHDT, CDR2 YYEEEE. There are 15 residues in the CDR3. V was shortened by 1 base and J by 7 bases, with 18 bases between the two germline ends. CDR3: CASSLKPGGGWEQYF. The CDR3 region has the DNA TGTGCCAGCAGCTTGAAGCCGGGTGGAGGTTGGGAGCAGTACTTC.

This clone was observed a few times. The rearrangement joins TRBV10-3 to TRBJ1-2, with 7 bases matching TRBD1. V shed 4 bases and J 3 bases; nucleotides not matched to a gene: 8. This CDR3 comprises 15 residues. CDR1 and CDR2 (germline): ENHRY, SYGVKD. CDR3 sequence: CAISAPTGLDYGYTF. The CDR3 nucleotides are TGTGCCATCAGTGCCCCGACAGGGTTAGACTATGGCTACACCTTC.

This clone was recorded a few times. J is TRBJ1-1 and V is TRBV6-4; the match to TRBD1 covers 7 bases. The CDR3 has 15 residues. Unmatched junction bases numbered 5, after V lost 3 bases and J lost 1 base. The germline V gene has CDR1 MRHNA and CDR2 SNTAGT. CDR3 amino acids: CASSESTGPNTEAFF. The CDR3 region has the DNA TGTGCCAGCAGTGAATCGACAGGGCCGAACACTGAAGCTTTCTTT.

This chain links TRBV27 with TRBJ1-5; D is possibly TRBD1 (6 bases). The CDR3 is 13 residues long. The germline CDR1 and CDR2 sequences are MNHEY and SMNVEV (reference sequence). Trimming left V 6 bases short and J 9 bases short, with 15 bases between. The CDR3 DNA reads as TGTGCCAGCAGGGGGGCTCCCTACAGGCCCCAGCATTTT. Translation gives CASRGAPYRPQHF.

The sample holds a few counts of this clone. The CDR3 loop is CASSPPGPGTQYF. The CDR3 DNA is TGTGCCAGCTCACCACCCGGGCCAGGTACGCAGTATTTT. The chain combines TRBV18 with TRBJ2-3; D gene uncertain. The germline V gene encodes CDR1 KGHSH and CDR2 LQKENI. V lost 0 bases and J lost 8, with 9 bases in between. The CDR3 loop spans 13 amino acids. The full variable domain, in which reference TRBV18 and TRBJ2-3 provide the parts outside the CDR3, is NAGVMQNPRHLVRRRGQEARLRCSPMKGHSHVYWYRQLPEEGLKFMVYLQKENIIDESGMPKERFSAEFPKEGPSILRIQQVVRGDSAAYFCASSPPGPGTQYFGPGTRLTVL.

This clone was found a few times. This chain links TRBV7-9 with TRBJ2-5; either TRBD1 or TRBD2 may supply D (5 bases each). The CDR3 covers 14 residues. Germline lookup yields CDR1 SEHNR and CDR2 FQNEAQ (reference sequence). Trimming stripped 3 bases from V and 3 bases from J, with 11 bases between. CDR3 coding DNA: TGTGCCAGCAGCTTGGGGGATAGAAAAGAGACCCAGTACTTC. The encoded protein is CASSLGDRKETQYF.

The chain carries TRBV7-9 and TRBJ2-3; the D gene is possibly TRBD2 (5 bases). V was shortened by 7 bases and J by 0 bases, with 17 bases between the two germline ends. Germline assignment: CDR1 SEHNR and CDR2 FQNEAQ (reference sequence). The CDR3 length is 16 residues. The CDR3 DNA sequence: TGTGCCAGCACCCCGCGGGCGTTTCCTAGCACAGATACGCAGTATTTT. Its protein is CASTPRAFPSTDTQYF.

This clone was found a few times. CDR3 in DNA: TGTGCCTGGGGTCGTGCTAGCGGGGTAGGCGGGGAGCTGTTTTTT. Protein: CAWGRASGVGGELFF. The V and J genes are TRBV30 and TRBJ2-2, with TRBD2 matching 9 bases. V trimming: 5 bases; J trimming: 7 bases; junction bases outside the gene matches: 11. In germline, CDR1 is GTSNPN, CDR2 SVGIG (reference sequence). The CDR3 loop spans 15 amino acids.

This clone came up a few times. The chain has TRBV7-9 and TRBJ1-2; D not resolved. CDR3 length: 12 amino acids. Trimming pared 4 bases from V and 4 bases from J, leaving 7 bases between. The V gene's germline CDR1 is SEHNR and CDR2 FQNEAQ (reference sequence). The CDR3 spells CASSSAIYGYTF. The CDR3 DNA is TGTGCCAGCAGCTCAGCCATCTATGGCTACACCTTC.

The CDR3 protein is CASSLGTVYEQYF. The DNA for the CDR3 is TGTGCCAGCAGCTTGGGGACTGTTTACGAGCAGTACTTC. The V call is TRBV5-4, the J call TRBJ2-7; D is possibly TRBD2 (5 bases). The germline CDR1 and CDR2 sequences are SGHNT and YYREEE (reference sequence). The germline V and J ends were trimmed by 0 bases and 4 bases, with 8 bases remaining between them. This CDR3 comprises 13 residues.

The V and J genes are TRBV30 and TRBJ1-5; the D is unclear. Trimming removed 3 bases at V and 2 bases at J, with 8 bases between. The CDR3 runs to 13 residues. The germline V gene encodes CDR1 GTSNPN and CDR2 SVGIG (reference sequence). CDR3 sequence: CAWRGSGNQPQHF. CDR3 DNA sequence: TGTGCCTGGAGGGGAAGTGGCAATCAGCCCCAGCATTTT.

This clone turned up a few times. Here the CDR3 DNA reads TGTGCCAGCAGCAAAGCGGGGGACAGGGAGTACAATGAGCAGTTCTTC. Translating gives CASSKAGDREYNEQFF. This chain uses TRBV21-1 with TRBJ2-1; the table assigns TRBD1, which was not confirmed against the DNA. TRBV21-1 is labeled a pseudogene. This CDR3 has 16 amino acids.

CDR3 amino acids: CASTPHGGNANTGELFF. Here the CDR3 DNA reads TGTGCCAGCACCCCGCATGGGGGGAACGCGAACACCGGGGAGCTGTTTTTT. V usage is TRBV28 and J usage is TRBJ2-2, with a possible D match to TRBD2 (6 bases). Germline values: CDR1 MDHEN, CDR2 SYDVKM. The CDR3 loop spans 17 amino acids. The V gene lost 7 bases and the J gene lost 0 bases, with 18 bases spanning the gap. Filled out from reference TRBV28 and TRBJ2-2, the complete variable domain reads DVKVTQSSRYLVKRTGEKVFLECVQDMDHENMFWYRQDPGLGLRLIYFSYDVKMKEKGDIPEGYSVSREKKERFSLILESASTNQTSMYLCASTPHGGNANTGELFFGEGSRLTVL.

This clone has just one count. The V call is TRBV11-2, the J call TRBJ2-5, with D unresolved. Trimming pared 2 bases from V and 1 base from J, leaving 14 bases between. The CDR3 is 16 amino acids. Germline V gives CDR1 SGHAT, CDR2 FQNNGV. The DNA of the CDR3 is TGTGCCAGCAGCTTATCCCGAGCAGAGGCCCAAGAGACCCAGTACTTC. Residues: CASSLSRAEAQETQYF.

The V and J genes are TRBV27 and TRBJ1-5, with a weak D call TRBD1 (5 bases). The ends were cut back, 3 bases at V and 7 bases at J, with 10 bases in the middle. The CDR3 has 13 residues. Germline V gene sequence: CDR1 MNHEY, CDR2 SMNVEV (reference sequence). The CDR3 DNA follows: TGTGCCAGCAGTTTGAGCGGGGCCCAGCCCCAGCATTTT. Its translation is CASSLSGAQPQHF.

This clone appeared a few times. The V gene is TRBV27, the J gene TRBJ2-2, with TRBD1 identical over 7 bases. With 5 bases clipped from V and 4 bases from J, the junction kept 7 bases outside the gene matches. Germline loops: CDR1 MNHEY, CDR2 SMNVEV (reference sequence). The length of the CDR3 is 15 residues. CDR3 DNA sequence: TGTGCCAGCAGTCCCCAGGGACAGTCCACCGGGGAGCTGTTTTTT. Amino acids: CASSPQGQSTGELFF.

This chain uses TRBV6-5 with TRBJ2-7; D not certain. There are 14 residues in the CDR3. The V gene lost 2 bases and the J gene lost 4 bases, with 12 bases spanning the gap. Germline CDR1 MNHEY, CDR2 SVGAGI. The DNA of the CDR3 is TGTGCCAGCAGTTACCGTGGGGTCGGGTACGAGCAGTACTTC. Residues: CASSYRGVGYEQYF.

The rearrangement uses TRBV2 and TRBJ2-3; 7 bases align to TRBD2. The CDR3 spans 17 residues. V lost 3 bases and J lost 4; bases outside the gene matches: 13. From germline, CDR1 is SNHLY and CDR2 FYNNEI. CDR3 sequence reads: CASSDAFLGGGPDTQYF. In nucleotides, the CDR3 is TGTGCCAGCAGTGACGCCTTTCTGGGGGGAGGGCCAGATACGCAGTATTTT.

This clone was observed a few times. The gene calls are TRBV6-1 and TRBJ2-3, with D tentatively TRBD1 (6 bases). Deletions cut 5 bases from V and 11 bases from J, with 14 bases between. Germline V CDR1 and CDR2: MNHNS, SASEGT. The CDR3 runs 12 residues. CDR3 region: CASSPGQILQYF. As DNA, the CDR3 is TGTGCCAGCAGTCCCGGACAGATTCTGCAGTATTTT.

The rearrangement joins TRBV11-2 to TRBJ1-1, with 8 positions matching TRBD1. Germline CDR1 SGHAT, CDR2 FQNNGV. V lost 1 base, J lost 2 bases, and 3 bases stayed unmatched. CDR3 size: 15 residues. CDR3 in amino acids: CASSLAGQGNTEAFF. CDR3 coding DNA: TGTGCCAGCAGCTTAGCCGGACAGGGTAACACTGAAGCTTTCTTT.

This clone has only a few counts. The chain uses TRBV25-1 and TRBJ2-3; weak D call: TRBD2 (6 bases). Trimming removed 8 bases from V and 6 bases from J, with 12 bases in between. Per germline, CDR1 MGHDK and CDR2 SYGVNS. There are 12 residues in the CDR3. As DNA, the CDR3 is TGTGCCAGCTCTGGAGGGTTTGATACGCAGTATTTT. It translates to CASSGGFDTQYF.